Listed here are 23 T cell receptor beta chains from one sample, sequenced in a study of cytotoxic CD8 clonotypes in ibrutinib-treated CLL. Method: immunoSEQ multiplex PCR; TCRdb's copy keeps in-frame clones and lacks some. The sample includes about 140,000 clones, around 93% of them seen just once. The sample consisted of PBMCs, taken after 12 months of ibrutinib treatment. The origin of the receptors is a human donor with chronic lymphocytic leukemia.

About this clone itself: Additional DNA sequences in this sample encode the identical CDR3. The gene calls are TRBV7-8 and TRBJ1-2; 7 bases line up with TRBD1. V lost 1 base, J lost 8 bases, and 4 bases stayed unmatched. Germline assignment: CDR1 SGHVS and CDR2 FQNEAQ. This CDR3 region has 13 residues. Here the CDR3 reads CASSLGQGGGYTF. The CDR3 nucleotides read TGTGCCAGCAGCTTAGGACAGGGCGGAGGCTACACCTTC.

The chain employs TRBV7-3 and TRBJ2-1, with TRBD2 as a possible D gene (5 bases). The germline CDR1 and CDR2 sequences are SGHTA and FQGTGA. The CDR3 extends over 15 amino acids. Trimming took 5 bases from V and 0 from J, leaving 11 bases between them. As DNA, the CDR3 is TGTGCCAGCAGCCATCAGCGGAGCTCCTACAATGAGCAGTTCTTC. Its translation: CASSHQRSSYNEQFF.

The CDR3 is CASSQRQDSWNTIYF. CDR3 bases: TGCGCCAGCAGCCAGAGACAAGACTCCTGGAACACCATATATTTT. V usage is TRBV4-3 and J usage is TRBJ1-3; D gene ambiguous. The V end was cut by 3 bases, the J end by 7 bases, with 16 bases between. The CDR3 consists of 15 residues. Germline CDR1 is LGHNA and CDR2 is YSLEER.

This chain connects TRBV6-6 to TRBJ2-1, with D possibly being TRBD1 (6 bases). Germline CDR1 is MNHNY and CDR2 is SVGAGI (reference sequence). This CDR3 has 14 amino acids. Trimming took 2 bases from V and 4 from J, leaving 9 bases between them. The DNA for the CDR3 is TGTGCCAGCAGTTACGTGGACAGTTACAATGAGCAGTTCTTC. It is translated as CASSYVDSYNEQFF.

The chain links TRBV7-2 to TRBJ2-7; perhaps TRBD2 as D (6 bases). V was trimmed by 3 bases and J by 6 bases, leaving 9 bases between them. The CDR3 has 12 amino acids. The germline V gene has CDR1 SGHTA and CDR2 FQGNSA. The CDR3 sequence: CASSFSGGEQYF. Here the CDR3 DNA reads TGTGCCAGCAGCTTTTCCGGGGGCGAGCAGTACTTC.

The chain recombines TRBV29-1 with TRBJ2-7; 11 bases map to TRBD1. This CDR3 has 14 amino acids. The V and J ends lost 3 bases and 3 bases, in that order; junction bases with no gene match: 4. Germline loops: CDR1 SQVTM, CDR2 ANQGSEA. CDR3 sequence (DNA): TGCAGCGTTGATCCAGGGACAGGGGGCTACGAGCAGTACTTC. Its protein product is CSVDPGTGGYEQYF.

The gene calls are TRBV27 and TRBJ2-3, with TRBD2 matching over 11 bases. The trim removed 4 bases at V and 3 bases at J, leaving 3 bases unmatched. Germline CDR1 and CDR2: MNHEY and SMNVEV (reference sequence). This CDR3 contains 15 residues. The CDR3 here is CASSSTSGRTDTQYF. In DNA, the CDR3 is TGTGCCAGCAGTTCCACTAGCGGGAGAACAGATACGCAGTATTTT.

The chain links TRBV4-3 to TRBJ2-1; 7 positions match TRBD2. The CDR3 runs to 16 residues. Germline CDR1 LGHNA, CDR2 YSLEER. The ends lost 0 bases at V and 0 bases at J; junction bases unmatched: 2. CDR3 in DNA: TGCGCCAGCAGCCAAGATTTAGCGGGCTCCTACAATGAGCAGTTCTTC. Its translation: CASSQDLAGSYNEQFF.

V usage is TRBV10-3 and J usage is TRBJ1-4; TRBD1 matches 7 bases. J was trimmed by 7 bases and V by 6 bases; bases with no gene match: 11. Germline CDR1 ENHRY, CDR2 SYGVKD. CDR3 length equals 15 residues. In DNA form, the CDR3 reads TGTGCCATCAGCAAGGGACAGCTTGGAGCTGAAAAACTGTTTTTT. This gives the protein CAISKGQLGAEKLFF.

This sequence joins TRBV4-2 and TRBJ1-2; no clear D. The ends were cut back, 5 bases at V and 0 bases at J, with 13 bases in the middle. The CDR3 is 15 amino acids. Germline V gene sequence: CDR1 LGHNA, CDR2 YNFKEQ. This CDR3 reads CASSESATANYGYTF. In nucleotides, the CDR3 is TGTGCCAGCAGCGAATCGGCAACCGCTAACTATGGCTACACCTTC.

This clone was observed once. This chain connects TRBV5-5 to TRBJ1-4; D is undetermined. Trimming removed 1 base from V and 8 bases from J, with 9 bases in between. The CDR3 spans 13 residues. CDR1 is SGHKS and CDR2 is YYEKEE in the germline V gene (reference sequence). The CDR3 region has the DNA TGTGCCAGCAGCTTGCCGGAAGGGGAAAAACTGTTTTTT. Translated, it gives CASSLPEGEKLFF.

The CDR3 sequence: CASSFGLAGTYEQYF. CDR3 in DNA: TGCGCCAGCAGCTTCGGTCTAGCGGGGACCTACGAGCAGTACTTC. The V gene is TRBV5-1, the J gene TRBJ2-7, with 9 bases aligning to TRBD2. The germline V gene encodes CDR1 SGHRS and CDR2 YFSETQ. J lost 2 bases, V lost 2 bases, and 5 bases had no gene match. This CDR3 contains 15 residues.

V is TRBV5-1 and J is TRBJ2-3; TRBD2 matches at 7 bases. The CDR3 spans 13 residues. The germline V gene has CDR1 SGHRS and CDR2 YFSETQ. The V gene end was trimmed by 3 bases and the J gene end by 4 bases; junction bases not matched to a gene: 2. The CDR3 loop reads CASSWTSPDTQYF. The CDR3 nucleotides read TGCGCCAGCAGCTGGACTAGTCCAGATACGCAGTATTTT.

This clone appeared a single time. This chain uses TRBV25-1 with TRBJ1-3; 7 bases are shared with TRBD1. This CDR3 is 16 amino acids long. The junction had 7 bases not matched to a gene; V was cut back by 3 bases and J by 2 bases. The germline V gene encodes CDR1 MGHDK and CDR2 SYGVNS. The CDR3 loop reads CASSDPNRGTGNTIYF. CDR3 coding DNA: TGTGCCAGCAGTGATCCTAACAGGGGAACTGGAAACACCATATATTTT.

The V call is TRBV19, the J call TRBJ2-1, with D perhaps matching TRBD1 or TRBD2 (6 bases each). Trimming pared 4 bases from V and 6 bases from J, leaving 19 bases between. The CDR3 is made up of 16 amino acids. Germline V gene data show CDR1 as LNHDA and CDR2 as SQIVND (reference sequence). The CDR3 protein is CASSTFSGARFNEQFF. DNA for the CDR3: TGTGCCAGTAGTACGTTCTCGGGGGCGCGCTTCAATGAGCAGTTCTTC.

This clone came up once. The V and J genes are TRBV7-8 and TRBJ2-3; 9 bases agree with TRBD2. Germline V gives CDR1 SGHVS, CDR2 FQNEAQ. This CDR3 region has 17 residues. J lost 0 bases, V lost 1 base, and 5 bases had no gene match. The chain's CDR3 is CASSLGASGKSTDTQYF. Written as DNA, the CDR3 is TGTGCCAGCAGCTTAGGAGCTAGCGGGAAAAGCACAGATACGCAGTATTTT.

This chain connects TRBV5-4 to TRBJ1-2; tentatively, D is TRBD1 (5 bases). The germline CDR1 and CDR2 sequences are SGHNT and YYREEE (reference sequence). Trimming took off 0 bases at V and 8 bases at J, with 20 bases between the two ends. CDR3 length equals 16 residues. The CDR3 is CASSLAAGTEMLGYTF. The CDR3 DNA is TGTGCCAGCAGCTTGGCCGCCGGGACGGAGATGTTAGGCTACACCTTC.

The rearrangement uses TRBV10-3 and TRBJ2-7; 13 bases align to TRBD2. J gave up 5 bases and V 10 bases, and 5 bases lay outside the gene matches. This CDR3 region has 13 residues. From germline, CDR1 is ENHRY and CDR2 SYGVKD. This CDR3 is CATGLAGVNEQYF. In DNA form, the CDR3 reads TGTGCCACCGGACTAGCGGGAGTGAACGAGCAGTACTTC.

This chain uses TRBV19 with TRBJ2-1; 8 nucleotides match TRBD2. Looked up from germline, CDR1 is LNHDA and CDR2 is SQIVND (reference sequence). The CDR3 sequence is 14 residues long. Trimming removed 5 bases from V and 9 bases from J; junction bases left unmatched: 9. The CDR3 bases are TGTGCCAGTAGTCGGTCAGAGCGGGAGAGTGAGCAGTTCTTC. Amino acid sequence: CASSRSERESEQFF.

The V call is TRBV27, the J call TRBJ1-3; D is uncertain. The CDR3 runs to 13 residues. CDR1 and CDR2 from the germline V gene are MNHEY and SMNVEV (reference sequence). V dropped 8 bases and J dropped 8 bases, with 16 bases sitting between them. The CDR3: CASRVMGADTIYF. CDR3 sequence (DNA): TGTGCCAGCCGAGTAATGGGCGCGGACACCATATATTTT.

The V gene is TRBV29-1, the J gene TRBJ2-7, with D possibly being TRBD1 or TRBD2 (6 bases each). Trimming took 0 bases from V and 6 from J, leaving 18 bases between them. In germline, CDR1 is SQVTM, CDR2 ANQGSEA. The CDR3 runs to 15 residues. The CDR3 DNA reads TGCAGCGTTGAAGATCTGCCGGGGGCTATCGGCGAGCAGTACTTC. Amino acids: CSVEDLPGAIGEQYF.

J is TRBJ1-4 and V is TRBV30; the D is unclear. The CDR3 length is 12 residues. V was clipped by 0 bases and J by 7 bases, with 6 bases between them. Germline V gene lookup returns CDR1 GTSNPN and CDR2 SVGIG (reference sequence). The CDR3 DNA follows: TGTGCCTGGAGTGTGCTAGCTGAAAAACTGTTTTTT. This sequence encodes CAWSVLAEKLFF.

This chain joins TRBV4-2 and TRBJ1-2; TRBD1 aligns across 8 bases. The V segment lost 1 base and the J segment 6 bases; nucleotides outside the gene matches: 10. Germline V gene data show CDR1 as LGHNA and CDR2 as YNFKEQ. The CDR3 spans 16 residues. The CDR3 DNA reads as TGTGCCAGCAGCCAAGGCGGTCAGGACAGGGACGATGGCTACACCTTC. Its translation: CASSQGGQDRDDGYTF.